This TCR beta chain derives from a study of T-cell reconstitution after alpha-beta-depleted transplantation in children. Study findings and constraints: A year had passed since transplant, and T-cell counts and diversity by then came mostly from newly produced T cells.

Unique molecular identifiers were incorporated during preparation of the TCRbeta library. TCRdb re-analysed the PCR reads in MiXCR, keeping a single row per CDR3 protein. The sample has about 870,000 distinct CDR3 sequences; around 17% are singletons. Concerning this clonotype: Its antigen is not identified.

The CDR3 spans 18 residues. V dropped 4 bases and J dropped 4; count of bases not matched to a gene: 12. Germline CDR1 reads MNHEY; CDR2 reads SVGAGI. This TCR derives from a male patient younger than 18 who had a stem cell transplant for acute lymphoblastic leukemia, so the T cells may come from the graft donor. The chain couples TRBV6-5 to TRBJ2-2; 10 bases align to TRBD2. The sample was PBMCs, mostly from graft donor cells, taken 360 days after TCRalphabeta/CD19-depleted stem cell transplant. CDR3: CASSSHTSGASSTGELFF. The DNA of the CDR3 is TGTGCCAGCAGTTCCCATACTAGCGGGGCTAGTAGCACCGGGGAGCTGTTTTTT.